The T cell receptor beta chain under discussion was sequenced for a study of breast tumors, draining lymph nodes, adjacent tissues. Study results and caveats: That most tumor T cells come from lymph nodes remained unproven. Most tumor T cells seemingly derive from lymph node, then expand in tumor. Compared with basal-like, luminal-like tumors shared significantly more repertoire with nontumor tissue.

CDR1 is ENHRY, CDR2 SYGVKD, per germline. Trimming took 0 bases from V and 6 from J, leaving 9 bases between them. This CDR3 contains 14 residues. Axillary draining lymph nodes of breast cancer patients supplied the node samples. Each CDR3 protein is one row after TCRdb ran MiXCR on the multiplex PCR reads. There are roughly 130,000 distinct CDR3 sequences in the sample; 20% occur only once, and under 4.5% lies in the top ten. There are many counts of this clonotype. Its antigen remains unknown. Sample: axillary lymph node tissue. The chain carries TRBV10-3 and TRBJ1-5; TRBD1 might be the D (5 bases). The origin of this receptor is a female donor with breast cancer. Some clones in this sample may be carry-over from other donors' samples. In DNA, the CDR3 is TGTGCCATCAGTGAGTCTGGGGGAGGTCAGCCCCAGCATTTT. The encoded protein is CAISESGGGQPQHF.